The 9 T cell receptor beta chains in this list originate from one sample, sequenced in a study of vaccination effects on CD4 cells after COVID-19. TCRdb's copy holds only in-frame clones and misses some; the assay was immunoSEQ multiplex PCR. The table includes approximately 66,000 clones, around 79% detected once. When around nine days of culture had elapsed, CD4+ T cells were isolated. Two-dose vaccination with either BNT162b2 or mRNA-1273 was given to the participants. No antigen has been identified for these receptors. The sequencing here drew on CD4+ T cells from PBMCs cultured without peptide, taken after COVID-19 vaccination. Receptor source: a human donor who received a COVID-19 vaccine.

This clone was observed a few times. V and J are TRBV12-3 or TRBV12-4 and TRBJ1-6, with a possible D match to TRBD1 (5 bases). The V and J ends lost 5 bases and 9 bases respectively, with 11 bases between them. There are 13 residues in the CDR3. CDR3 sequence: CASSQSGRSPLHF. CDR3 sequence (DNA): TGTGCCAGCAGTCAGTCAGGGCGTTCACCCCTCCACTTT.

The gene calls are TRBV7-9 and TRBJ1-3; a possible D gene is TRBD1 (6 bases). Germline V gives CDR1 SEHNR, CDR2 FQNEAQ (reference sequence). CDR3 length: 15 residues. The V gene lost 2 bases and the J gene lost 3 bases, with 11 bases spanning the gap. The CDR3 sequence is CASSLSGEGGNTIYF. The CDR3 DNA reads TGTGCCAGCAGCTTATCAGGGGAGGGTGGAAACACCATATATTTT.

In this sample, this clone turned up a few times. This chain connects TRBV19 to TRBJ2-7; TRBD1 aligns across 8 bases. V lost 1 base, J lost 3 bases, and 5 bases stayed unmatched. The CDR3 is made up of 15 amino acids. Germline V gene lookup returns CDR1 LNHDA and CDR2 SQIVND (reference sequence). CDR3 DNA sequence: TGTGCCAGTAGTATAGTAGACAGGGGAAGCTACGAGCAGTACGTC. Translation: CASSIVDRGSYEQYV.

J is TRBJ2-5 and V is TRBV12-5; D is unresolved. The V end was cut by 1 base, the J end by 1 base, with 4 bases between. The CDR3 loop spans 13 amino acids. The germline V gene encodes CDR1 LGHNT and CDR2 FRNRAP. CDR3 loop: CASGLAVQETQYF. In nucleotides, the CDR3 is TGTGCTAGTGGTTTGGCGGTCCAAGAGACCCAGTACTTC.

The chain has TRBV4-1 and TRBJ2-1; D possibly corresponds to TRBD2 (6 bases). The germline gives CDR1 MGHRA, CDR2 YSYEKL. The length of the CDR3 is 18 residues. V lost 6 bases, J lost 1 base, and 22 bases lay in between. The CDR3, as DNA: TGCGCCAGCAGACTCTTTTGGGGTGCGGGAATGTCCTACAATGAGCAGTTCTTC. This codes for CASRLFWGAGMSYNEQFF.

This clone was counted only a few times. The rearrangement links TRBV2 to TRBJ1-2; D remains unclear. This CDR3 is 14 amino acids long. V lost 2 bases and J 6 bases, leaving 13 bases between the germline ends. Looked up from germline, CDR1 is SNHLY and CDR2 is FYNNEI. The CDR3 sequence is CASSEQQATHGYTF. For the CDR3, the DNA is TGTGCCAGCAGTGAACAGCAGGCGACCCATGGCTACACCTTC.

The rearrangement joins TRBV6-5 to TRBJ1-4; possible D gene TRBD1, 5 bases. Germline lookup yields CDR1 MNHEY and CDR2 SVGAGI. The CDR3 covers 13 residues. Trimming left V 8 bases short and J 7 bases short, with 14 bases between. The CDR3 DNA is TGTGCCAGCCTTGCGGGGCGGGGTGAAAAACTGTTTTTT. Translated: CASLAGRGEKLFF.

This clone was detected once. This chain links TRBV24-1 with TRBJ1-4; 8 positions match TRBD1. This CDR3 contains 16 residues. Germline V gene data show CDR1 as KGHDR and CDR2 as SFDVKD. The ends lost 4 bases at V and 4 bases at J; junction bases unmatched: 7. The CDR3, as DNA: TGTGCCACCAGTGACCCACAGGGGGTCGGTAATGAAAAACTGTTTTTT. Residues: CATSDPQGVGNEKLFF.

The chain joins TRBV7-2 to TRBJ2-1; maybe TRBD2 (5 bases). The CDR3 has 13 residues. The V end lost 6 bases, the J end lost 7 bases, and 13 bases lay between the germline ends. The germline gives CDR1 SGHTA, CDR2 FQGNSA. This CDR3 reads CASSLGLPNEQFF. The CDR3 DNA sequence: TGTGCCAGCAGTCTTGGACTGCCGAATGAGCAGTTCTTC.